This entry is about one T cell receptor (beta chain). Its antigen remains unknown. This CDR3 has 14 residues. Trimming removed 8 bases at V and 4 bases at J, with 14 bases between. Germline lookup yields CDR1 MNHEY and CDR2 SVGAGI. The sample comes from a study of cytomegalovirus exposure and HLA in healthy donors. Study findings and constraints: TCR beta chains numbering more than 150 were designated cytomegalovirus-associated.

13 Jbeta primers and 60 Vbeta primers were used for the PCR. TCRdb keeps only in-frame clones here, not all; method: immunoSEQ multiplex PCR. The data contain 210,000 or so clones, 60% to 85% of them singletons. V usage is TRBV6-5 and J usage is TRBJ1-4, with a tentative D call TRBD1 (5 bases). This clonotype originated in a man aged 35-49 years in good health and CMV-seronegative. The specimen sequenced was PBMCs. Here the CDR3 reads CASSRGSDNEKLFF. CDR3 nucleotides: TGTGCCAGCTCGCGGGGCAGCGATAATGAAAAACTGTTTTTT.